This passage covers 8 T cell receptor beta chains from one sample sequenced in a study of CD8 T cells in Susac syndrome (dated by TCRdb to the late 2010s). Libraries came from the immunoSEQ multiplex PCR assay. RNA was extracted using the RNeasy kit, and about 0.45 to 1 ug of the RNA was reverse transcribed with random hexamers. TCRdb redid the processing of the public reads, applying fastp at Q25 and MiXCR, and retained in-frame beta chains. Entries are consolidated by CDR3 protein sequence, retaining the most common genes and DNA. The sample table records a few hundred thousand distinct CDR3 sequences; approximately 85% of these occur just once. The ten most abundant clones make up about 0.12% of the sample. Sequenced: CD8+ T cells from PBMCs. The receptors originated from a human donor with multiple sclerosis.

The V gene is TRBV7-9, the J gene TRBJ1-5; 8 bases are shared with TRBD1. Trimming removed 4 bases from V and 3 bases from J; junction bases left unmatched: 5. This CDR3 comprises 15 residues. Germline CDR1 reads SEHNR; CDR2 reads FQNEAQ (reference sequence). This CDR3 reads CASSSQGENNQPQHF. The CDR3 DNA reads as TGTGCCAGCAGCTCACAGGGGGAGAACAATCAGCCCCAGCATTTT.

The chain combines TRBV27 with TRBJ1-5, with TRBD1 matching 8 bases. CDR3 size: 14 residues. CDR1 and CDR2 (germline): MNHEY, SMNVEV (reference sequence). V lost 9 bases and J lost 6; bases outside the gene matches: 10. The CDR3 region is CASRTGMEGQPQHF. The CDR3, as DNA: TGTGCCAGTCGGACAGGGATGGAAGGTCAGCCCCAGCATTTT.

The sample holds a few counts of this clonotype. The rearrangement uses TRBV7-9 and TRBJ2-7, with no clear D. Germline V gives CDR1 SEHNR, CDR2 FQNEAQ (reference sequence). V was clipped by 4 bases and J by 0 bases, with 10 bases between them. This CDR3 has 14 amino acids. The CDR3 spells CASSSDPSSYEQYF. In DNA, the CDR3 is TGTGCCAGCAGCTCCGACCCCTCCTCCTACGAGCAGTACTTC.

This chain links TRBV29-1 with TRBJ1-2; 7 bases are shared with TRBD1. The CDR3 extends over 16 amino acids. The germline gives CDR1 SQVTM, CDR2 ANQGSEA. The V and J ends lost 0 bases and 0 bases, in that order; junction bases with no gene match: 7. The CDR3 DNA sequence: TGCAGCGTTGAAGATCGGTCGCAGGGGGCTAACTATGGCTACACCTTC. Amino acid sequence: CSVEDRSQGANYGYTF.

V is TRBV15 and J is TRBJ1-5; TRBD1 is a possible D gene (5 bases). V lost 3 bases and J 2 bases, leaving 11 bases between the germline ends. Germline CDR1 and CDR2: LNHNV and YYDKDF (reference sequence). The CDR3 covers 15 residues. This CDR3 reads CATSSDSSGNQPQHF. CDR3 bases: TGTGCCACCAGCAGCGACAGCTCGGGCAATCAGCCCCAGCATTTT.

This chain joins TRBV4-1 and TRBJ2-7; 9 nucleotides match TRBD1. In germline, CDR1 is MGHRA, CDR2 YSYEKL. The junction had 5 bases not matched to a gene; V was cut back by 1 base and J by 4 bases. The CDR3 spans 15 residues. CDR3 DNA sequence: TGCGCCAGCAGCCAAGTAGAGGGACAGGGTTACGAGCAGTACTTC. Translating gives CASSQVEGQGYEQYF.

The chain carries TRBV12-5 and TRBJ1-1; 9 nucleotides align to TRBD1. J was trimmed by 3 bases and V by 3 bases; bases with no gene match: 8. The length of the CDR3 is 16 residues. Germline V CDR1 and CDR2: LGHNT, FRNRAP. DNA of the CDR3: TGTGCTAGTGGTTTCACAGGGGGCGCTTTGGACACTGAAGCTTTCTTT. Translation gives CASGFTGGALDTEAFF. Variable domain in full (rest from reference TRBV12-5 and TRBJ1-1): DARVTQTPRHKVTEMGQEVTMRCQPILGHNTVFWYRQTMMQGLELLAYFRNRAPLDDSGMPKDRFSAEMPDATLATLKIQPSEPRDSAVYFCASGFTGGALDTEAFFGQGTRLTVV.

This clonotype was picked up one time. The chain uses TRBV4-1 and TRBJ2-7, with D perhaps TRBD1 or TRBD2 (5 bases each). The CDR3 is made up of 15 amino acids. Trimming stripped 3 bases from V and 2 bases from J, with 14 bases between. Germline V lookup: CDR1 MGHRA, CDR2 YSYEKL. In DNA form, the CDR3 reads TGCGCCAGCAGCCAGTGGGGGAGCTCCCCCTACGAGCAGTACTTC. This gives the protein CASSQWGSSPYEQYF.